These T cell receptor beta chains were read from a single sample in a study of breast tumors, draining lymph nodes, adjacent tissues. TCRdb recomputed calls from the multiplex PCR reads with MiXCR, one row per CDR3 protein. Among under 150,000 distinct CDR3 sequences listed, 21% were seen once. Sequencing input: axillary lymph node tissue. These TCRs come from a female donor with breast cancer. Some clones in this sample may be carry-over from other donors' samples. The CDR3 runs from the conserved cysteine through the conserved F or W. A D gene is named only where the DNA matches it firmly. Not every row has a clone size; where given, it reads once, few, many or a size class.

j_gene,v_gene,abundance,len,d_gene,CDR3nt,CDR3aa
TRBJ2-1,TRBV24-1,many,17,NA,TGTGCCACCAGTGATCCGGGCGGGGAGACGATAGATGGTGAGCAGTTCTTC,CATSDPGGETIDGEQFF
TRBJ2-1,TRBV28,many,19,TRBD2,TGTGCCAGCAGTTTATGGCTTAAGGAGCGGGAGGGCCTTCCCGATGAGCAGTTCTTC,CASSLWLKEREGLPDEQFF
TRBJ2-7,TRBV2,many,13,TRBD1,TGTGCCAGCAGAGCAGACAGGGCAGGTGAGCAGTACTTC,CASRADRAGEQYF
TRBJ2-7,TRBV6-2/TRBV6-3,many,14,NA,TGTGCCAGCAGGAAACCTGGTTCGGGGTACGAGCAGTACTTC,CASRKPGSGYEQYF
TRBJ1-6,TRBV20-1,many,13,NA,TGCAGTGCTAGGCGGGACTCGAATTCACCCCTCCACTTT,CSARRDSNSPLHF
TRBJ2-2,TRBV4-1,many,14,NA,TGCGCCAGCAGCCAAGGGGCCATCACCGGGGAGCTGTTTTTT,CASSQGAITGELFF
TRBJ2-2,TRBV30,few,13,TRBD2,TGTGCCTGGGGGTCGGGACTACCCGGGGAGCTGTTTTTT,CAWGSGLPGELFF
TRBJ2-3,TRBV9,many,13,NA,TGTGCCAGCCGAGGAACTTCGCGGGATACGCAGTATTTT,CASRGTSRDTQYF
TRBJ2-7,TRBV9,many,14,TRBD2,TGTGCCAGCAGCGTAGGCAGCGGGAGCCACGAGCAGTACTTC,CASSVGSGSHEQYF
TRBJ2-1,TRBV4-1,many,17,TRBD2,TGCGCCAGCAGCCAAGACTTCCTGGCTAGCGGGACTTATGAGCAGTTCTTC,CASSQDFLASGTYEQFF
TRBJ1-5,TRBV5-1,many,14,NA,TGCGCCAGCAGCTTGGCCGGGGATAATCAGCCCCAGCATTTT,CASSLAGDNQPQHF
TRBJ2-7,TRBV24-1,many,14,NA,TGTGCCACCAGTGACCACTCCAGGGGCGACGAGCAGTACTTC,CATSDHSRGDEQYF
TRBJ1-5,TRBV2,many,14,NA,TGTGCCAGCAGTGGACTTACAGGCAATCAGCCCCAGCATTTT,CASSGLTGNQPQHF
TRBJ2-5,TRBV4-1,NA,15,TRBD2,TGCGCCAGCAGCCAAGAGGAGCGGGAGGGCGAGACCCAGTACTTC,CASSQEEREGETQYF
TRBJ2-7,TRBV18,many,14,NA,TGTGCCAGCTCACCACCGTCAGGGATCCACGAGCAGTACTTC,CASSPPSGIHEQYF
TRBJ1-3,TRBV2,many,14,NA,TGTGCCAGCAGTGAAATTGGCAGGGGCAACACCATATATTTT,CASSEIGRGNTIYF
TRBJ2-1,TRBV7-2,many,13,NA,TGTGCCAGCAGCCCGGGCCAGCACTATGAGCAGTTCTTC,CASSPGQHYEQFF
TRBJ1-2,TRBV7-2,many,14,NA,TGTGCCAGCAGCCCCCAGAGGGGTAACTATGGCTACACCTTC,CASSPQRGNYGYTF
TRBJ2-1,TRBV20-1,many,16,TRBD2,TGCAGTGCTAGAGATCTAGCGGTAAGCTCCTACAATGAGCAGTTCTTC,CSARDLAVSSYNEQFF
TRBJ1-2,TRBV7-2,many,13,NA,TGTGCCAGCAGCTTAGCGCGGGACTATGGCTACACCTTC,CASSLARDYGYTF
TRBJ2-7,TRBV2,many,15,TRBD1,TGTGCCAGCAGAGACTGGGACAGGCCACCCTACGAGCAGTACTTC,CASRDWDRPPYEQYF
TRBJ2-1,TRBV20-1,many,15,TRBD1,TGCAGTGCAGAGGACAGGGTGAGAATGGGCAATGAGCAGTTCTTC,CSAEDRVRMGNEQFF
TRBJ2-2,TRBV7-9,many,16,NA,TGTGCCAGCAGCCGACAGGCGGGGGCGAACACCGGGGAGCTGTTTTTT,CASSRQAGANTGELFF
TRBJ1-4,TRBV28,few,14,NA,TGTGCCAGCAGCCCGACAGTTAAGGGTGAAAAACTGTTTTTT,CASSPTVKGEKLFF
TRBJ1-2,TRBV19,few,14,NA,TGTGCCAGTAGTATAGGACCAGGGGACTATGGCTACACCTTC,CASSIGPGDYGYTF
TRBJ2-7,TRBV20-1,many,15,TRBD2,TGCAGTGCTTCCAGGACTAGTTTGGGGCGCTACGAGCAGTACTTC,CSASRTSLGRYEQYF
TRBJ2-5,TRBV6-2/TRBV6-3,NA,13,NA,TGTGCCAGCACCAATAGGGGAGGAGAGGCCCAGTACTTC,CASTNRGGEAQYF
TRBJ2-1,TRBV12-3/TRBV12-4,many,13,NA,TGTGCCAGCAGTACCCCAGGGCTCAATGAGCAGTTCTTC,CASSTPGLNEQFF
TRBJ2-7,TRBV9,many,18,TRBD2,TGTGCCAGCAGCGTTCAAGCGGGAGGGCCGAGCTCCCCTTACGAGCAGTACTTC,CASSVQAGGPSSPYEQYF
TRBJ2-7,TRBV20-1,many,15,NA,TGCAGTGCTAAAAACCATACCGGGTTTCCCTACGAGCAGTACTTC,CSAKNHTGFPYEQYF
TRBJ2-3,TRBV27,NA,13,NA,TGTGCCAGCAGTTTAGGCGGCACAGATACGAAGTATTTT,CASSLGGTDTKYF
TRBJ2-2,TRBV3-1,few,16,TRBD2,TGTGCCAGCAGCCTACTAGCGGGTTACAACACCGGGGAGCTGTTTTTT,CASSLLAGYNTGELFF